The source of this T cell receptor (beta chain) is a study of PD-1 blockade in classical Hodgkin lymphoma. Study results and caveats: Only CD4+ TCR diversity, not CD8+, had risen significantly by C4D1. Although disease activity or prior therapy may be involved, causes of the repertoire differences remain undefined. Baseline TCR diversity was reportedly lower in newly diagnosed patients than in healthy donors. It was reported as lower still in relapsed/refractory patients.

The sample holds one count of this clone. As yet, its antigen is unknown. This CDR3 has 14 residues. Germline V gives CDR1 MDHEN, CDR2 SYDVKM. Trimming left V 10 bases short and J 5 bases short, with 18 bases between. Some clones are missing from TCRdb's copy, which holds only in-frame ones; the method was immunoSEQ multiplex PCR. This sample carries some 96,000 clones, approximately 80% of them seen once, and the ten largest clones take more than 9%. Autologous stem cell transplantation was followed by relapse in every patient, and brentuximab vedotin exposure varied. Patients had relapsed/refractory classical Hodgkin lymphoma with complete response, partial response or progressive disease as best response.

The rearrangement uses TRBV28 and TRBJ1-5; D not resolved. This sample comprised peripheral blood mononuclear cells (PBMCs), obtained at baseline. This sequence originates from a human donor with classical Hodgkin lymphoma. This CDR3 reads CATQFPLGDQPQHF. The CDR3 bases are TGTGCCACCCAATTCCCCTTGGGCGATCAGCCCCAGCATTTT. Looking up the rest from reference TRBV28 and TRBJ1-5 gives the full variable domain: DVKVTQSSRYLVKRTGEKVFLECVQDMDHENMFWYRQDPGLGLRLIYFSYDVKMKEKGDIPEGYSVSREKKERFSLILESASTNQTSMYLCATQFPLGDQPQHFGDGTRLSIL.